Below are 3 T cell receptor beta chains sequenced from a single sample in a study of blood T cell repertoires in COVID-19. Sequencing used immunoSEQ multiplex PCR; TCRdb keeps in-frame clones, though not all of them. In the table there are about 190,000 clones, approximately 84% of which are singletons. The sample consisted of PBMCs or T cells enriched from blood (not recorded which). The receptors derive from a woman under 40 who had recovered from COVID-19.

The rearrangement links TRBV19 to TRBJ2-6; the match to TRBD1 covers 7 bases. The V gene end was trimmed by 2 bases and the J gene end by 10 bases; junction bases not matched to a gene: 8. CDR3 length equals 15 residues. The germline CDR1 and CDR2 sequences are LNHDA and SQIVND (reference sequence). The CDR3 sequence is CASSILDRDLNVLTF. CDR3 bases: TGTGCCAGTAGTATATTAGACAGGGACCTTAACGTCCTGACTTTC.

The chain recombines TRBV2 with TRBJ2-1; 14 bases are a match to TRBD2. This CDR3 comprises 15 residues. Germline lookup yields CDR1 SNHLY and CDR2 FYNNEI. The J segment lost 9 bases and the V segment lost 4 bases, leaving 5 bases of the junction unmatched. CDR3 in DNA: TGTGCCAGCAGTGCGGGGACTAGCGGGAGAAGTGAGCAGTTCTTC. This translates into CASSAGTSGRSEQFF.

The chain is built from TRBV28 and TRBJ1-3, with D tentatively TRBD1 (5 bases). Looked up from germline, CDR1 is MDHEN and CDR2 is SYDVKM. Trimming cost V 2 bases and J 4 bases, with 18 bases left between them. The CDR3 runs to 17 residues. The CDR3 sequence: CASSLDSLRGSGNTIYF. The CDR3 region has the DNA TGTGCCAGCAGTTTAGATTCTCTACGGGGGAGCGGAAACACCATATATTTT. The full variable domain, with the rest looked up from reference TRBV28 and TRBJ1-3, is DVKVTQSSRYLVKRTGEKVFLECVQDMDHENMFWYRQDPGLGLRLIYFSYDVKMKEKGDIPEGYSVSREKKERFSLILESASTNQTSMYLCASSLDSLRGSGNTIYFGEGSWLTVV.